The sequence of this T cell receptor (beta chain) was determined in a study of cytomegalovirus exposure and HLA in healthy donors. Points from the study as a whole: What a later analysis showed was that several of the most significant clusters appeared linked to common viral pathogens.

Donors counted as nominally healthy when sampled, yet unrecorded immune exposures were likely. This clone was seen a few times. Its antigen remains unidentified. A multiplex PCR was run with 60 Vbeta primers and 13 Jbeta primers. Assay used: immunoSEQ multiplex PCR; TCRdb lists only in-frame clones, some missing. The sample holds around 160,000 clones, around 75% seen once. The TCR was taken from a man aged 18-30 years in good health and CMV-seropositive. What was sequenced was PBMCs.

The CDR3 is CASSPFLSDTQYF. As DNA, the CDR3 is TGTGCCAGCAGTCCCTTTCTTAGCGATACGCAGTATTTT. The chain has TRBV27 and TRBJ2-3; no clear D gene. This CDR3 is 13 amino acids long. V was trimmed by 5 bases and J by 6 bases, leaving 12 bases between them. From germline, CDR1 is MNHEY and CDR2 SMNVEV (reference sequence).